The 24 T cell receptor beta chains below were found in one sample sequenced in a study of blood T cell repertoires in COVID-19. Clones were sequenced by immunoSEQ multiplex PCR, and TCRdb holds only the in-frame ones, with some missing. The repertoire holds tens of thousands of clones, with approximately 80% as singletons. Sequenced material: peripheral blood. The receptors stem from a human donor in a cohort sampled during active or convalescent COVID-19.

CDR3 nucleotide sequence: TGTGCCAGCTCACCACGGGGGGACCGATCGGACGAGCAGTACTTC. This translates into CASSPRGDRSDEQYF. This rearrangement joins TRBV18 to TRBJ2-7; the D gene is possibly TRBD2 (6 bases). V lost 1 base and J 5 bases, leaving 15 bases between the germline ends. The CDR3 totals 15 residues. Germline lookup yields CDR1 KGHSH and CDR2 LQKENI.

The chain recombines TRBV5-8 with TRBJ2-1; 12 bases fit TRBD2. CDR3 length: 16 residues. Germline V CDR1 and CDR2: SGHTS, YDEGEE. J was trimmed by 8 bases and V by 2 bases; bases with no gene match: 8. The CDR3 here is CASSLGLAGGRDEQFF. The DNA of the CDR3 is TGTGCCAGCAGCTTAGGGCTAGCGGGGGGGCGAGATGAGCAGTTCTTC.

This chain links TRBV6-2 or TRBV6-3 with TRBJ1-2; D is unclear. The CDR3 extends over 11 amino acids. V lost 2 bases and J lost 7, with 5 bases in between. The germline V gene encodes CDR1 MNHEY and CDR2 SVGEGT. CDR3 loop: CASSYEGGYTF. The CDR3 DNA is TGTGCCAGCAGTTACGAGGGTGGCTACACCTTC.

The chain uses TRBV24-1 and TRBJ2-1; D is perhaps TRBD2 (5 bases). Trimming cost V 1 base and J 9 bases, with 6 bases left between them. Per the germline V gene, CDR1 is KGHDR and CDR2 is SFDVKD. This CDR3 contains 12 residues. In nucleotides, the CDR3 is TGTGCCACCAGTGATTTTCGGGGTGAGCAGTTCTTC. As protein: CATSDFRGEQFF.

This sequence joins TRBV14 and TRBJ1-1; the match to TRBD1 covers 9 bases. This CDR3 spans 12 amino acids. The ends lost 5 bases at V and 8 bases at J; junction bases unmatched: 3. Per germline, CDR1 SGHDN and CDR2 FVKESK. The CDR3 DNA is TGTGCCAGCAGCTATGGGACAGGGGAAGCTTTCTTT. Translation gives CASSYGTGEAFF.

The chain recombines TRBV7-2 with TRBJ2-2, with 8 bases lining up with TRBD2. The germline V gene has CDR1 SGHTA and CDR2 FQGNSA. The CDR3 runs to 16 residues. V dropped 1 base and J dropped 4; count of bases not matched to a gene: 5. The DNA of the CDR3 is TGTGCCAGCAGCTTAGGTCCGGGGGGGACCACCGGGGAGCTGTTTTTT. Its protein is CASSLGPGGTTGELFF.

The chain combines TRBV7-2 with TRBJ1-5; no reliable D call. The CDR3 extends over 16 amino acids. V was cut by 0 bases and J by 3 bases, with 12 bases left in between. Germline CDR1 is SGHTA and CDR2 is FQGNSA. The CDR3 coding sequence is TGTGCCAGCAGCTTAGCCACTTACAGTCTCAATCAGCCCCAGCATTTT. Its protein is CASSLATYSLNQPQHF. Full variable domain (missing parts from reference TRBV7-2 and TRBJ1-5): GAGVSQSPSNKVTEKGKDVELRCDPISGHTALYWYRQSLGQGLEFLIYFQGNSAPDKSGLPSDRFSAERTGGSVSTLTIQRTQQEDSAVYLCASSLATYSLNQPQHFGDGTRLSIL.

The gene calls are TRBV2 and TRBJ1-6; maybe TRBD1 (6 bases). The CDR3 spans 15 residues. The germline V gene has CDR1 SNHLY and CDR2 FYNNEI. The V and J ends lost 10 bases and 7 bases respectively, with 20 bases between them. CDR3: CATAPGPGANSPLHF. The CDR3 coding sequence is TGTGCCACCGCACCCGGGCCAGGGGCAAATTCACCCCTCCACTTT.

This chain uses TRBV28 with TRBJ2-3, with D perhaps TRBD1 (6 bases). Germline V gene lookup returns CDR1 MDHEN and CDR2 SYDVKM. This CDR3 spans 11 amino acids. The germline V and J ends were trimmed by 3 bases and 11 bases, with 9 bases remaining between them. CDR3 sequence: CASSLLGGQYF. The DNA for the CDR3 is TGTGCCAGCAGTTTGTTAGGGGGGCAGTATTTT.

The chain combines TRBV13 with TRBJ1-3; 9 positions agree with TRBD1. The CDR3 runs to 17 residues. The J segment lost 0 bases and the V segment lost 5 bases, leaving 8 bases of the junction unmatched. Germline CDR1 reads PRHDT; CDR2 reads FYEKMQ (reference sequence). The CDR3 spells CASSPPVTGGSGNTIYF. CDR3 bases: TGTGCCAGCAGCCCGCCCGTGACAGGGGGCTCTGGAAACACCATATATTTT.

The J gene is TRBJ1-2, the V gene TRBV16; 9 bases agree with TRBD1. CDR1 is KGHSY, CDR2 FQNENV, per germline. V was clipped by 0 bases and J by 4 bases; unmatched bases: 6. CDR3 length: 16 amino acids. DNA for the CDR3: TGTGCCAGCAGCCAATCCCTCCGGGACAGGGTCTATGGCTACACCTTC. It is translated as CASSQSLRDRVYGYTF.

This clone was observed a handful of times. The gene calls are TRBV10-3 and TRBJ1-2; D remains ambiguous. The CDR3 consists of 13 residues. CDR1 and CDR2 from the germline V gene are ENHRY and SYGVKD. The V gene lost 0 bases and the J gene lost 8 bases, with 10 bases spanning the gap. In nucleotides, the CDR3 is TGTGCCATCAGTGAGTCTAGCAGTCCGGGCTACACCTTC. It specifies CAISESSSPGYTF.

The chain is built from TRBV7-8 and TRBJ1-1; D not certain. Per germline, CDR1 SGHVS and CDR2 FQNEAQ. Trimming removed 4 bases at V and 1 base at J, with 13 bases between. The CDR3 consists of 15 residues. The CDR3 DNA reads as TGTGCCAGCAGCTACGGGCGGGAACGGAACACTGAAGCTTTCTTT. Encoded protein: CASSYGRERNTEAFF.

The rearrangement uses TRBV5-1 and TRBJ1-1; 7 bases fit TRBD1. Per germline, CDR1 SGHRS and CDR2 YFSETQ. The CDR3 runs to 19 residues. Trimming took 3 bases from V and 3 from J; bases not matched to a gene: 20. This CDR3 reads CASSSYRDSRRFRDTEAFF. CDR3 nucleotide sequence: TGCGCCAGCAGCTCTTACCGGGACAGCAGGCGATTTAGGGACACTGAAGCTTTCTTT.

The rearrangement joins TRBV20-1 to TRBJ1-1; D might be TRBD1 (5 bases). There are 11 residues in the CDR3. Trimming cost V 4 bases and J 4 bases, with 7 bases left between them. Germline CDR1 and CDR2: DFQATT and SNEGSKA (reference sequence). CDR3 loop: CSATGITEAFF. CDR3 in DNA: TGCAGTGCTACAGGGATCACTGAAGCTTTCTTT.

The chain has TRBV7-2 and TRBJ2-3; TRBD2 aligns across 9 bases. After removal of 4 bases from V and 1 base from J, the junction contained 6 bases not matched to a gene. The CDR3 is 16 residues long. Per the germline V gene, CDR1 is SGHTA and CDR2 is FQGNSA. CDR3 coding DNA: TGTGCCAGCAGCTCCCTGGGCGGGGGGGGCACAGATACGCAGTATTTT. It yields the protein CASSSLGGGGTDTQYF.

The chain couples TRBV7-8 to TRBJ2-5; D gene ambiguous. The CDR3 covers 13 residues. The ends were cut back, 4 bases at V and 5 bases at J, with 11 bases in the middle. Germline V gives CDR1 SGHVS, CDR2 FQNEAQ. CDR3 sequence (DNA): TGTGCCAGCAGCTCCGGTCTCGGGGAGACCCAGTACTTC. The encoded protein is CASSSGLGETQYF.

The chain uses TRBV27 and TRBJ1-2, with D perhaps matching TRBD1 (6 bases). There are 14 residues in the CDR3. Per germline, CDR1 MNHEY and CDR2 SMNVEV (reference sequence). The ends were cut back, 5 bases at V and 3 bases at J, with 13 bases in the middle. The CDR3 here is CASSAGAGDYGYTF. CDR3 bases: TGTGCCAGCAGTGCGGGGGCGGGCGACTATGGCTACACCTTC.

V and J are TRBV6-1 and TRBJ1-4, with D maybe TRBD1 (5 bases). Trimming took 2 bases from V and 4 from J, leaving 17 bases between them. Germline lookup yields CDR1 MNHNS and CDR2 SASEGT. CDR3 length: 17 amino acids. Written as DNA, the CDR3 is TGTGCCAGCAGTGAATCAGGGACTCACCAGTTTAATGAAAAACTGTTTTTT. This encodes CASSESGTHQFNEKLFF.

About this clone itself: The same CDR3 also results from other DNA sequences found in this sample. The V gene is TRBV7-6, the J gene TRBJ1-2; D unclear. Germline lookup yields CDR1 SGHVS and CDR2 FNYEAQ. This CDR3 has 11 amino acids. The V and J ends lost 4 bases and 5 bases respectively, with 5 bases between them. As DNA, the CDR3 is TGTGCCAGCAGCTCGGGTTATGGCTACACCTTC. Protein: CASSSGYGYTF.

CDR3 coding DNA: TGTGCCACCAGCAGAGACCCGCAGGGTGGCTCTGGAAACACCATATATTTT. Protein sequence: CATSRDPQGGSGNTIYF. This rearrangement joins TRBV15 to TRBJ1-3, with a tentative D call TRBD1 (5 bases). Germline CDR1 reads LNHNV; CDR2 reads YYDKDF (reference sequence). The CDR3 spans 17 residues. Trimming shortened V by 0 bases and J by 0 bases, and 12 bases separated the two germline ends.

The V call is TRBV30, the J call TRBJ1-2, with TRBD1 as a possible D gene (6 bases). Per the germline V gene, CDR1 is GTSNPN and CDR2 is SVGIG (reference sequence). Trimming took 0 bases from V and 13 from J, leaving 21 bases between them. The CDR3 is made up of 14 amino acids. This CDR3 is CAWSVMDNPGTFTF. CDR3 sequence (DNA): TGTGCCTGGAGTGTAATGGACAACCCCGGGACATTCACCTTC.

This sequence joins TRBV11-3 and TRBJ2-2; 12 bases are shared with TRBD1. With V trimmed by 4 bases and J by 3 bases, 9 bases remained unmatched. There are 18 residues in the CDR3. Germline CDR1 and CDR2: SGHNT and YENEEA. The DNA for the CDR3 is TGTGCCAGCAGCTCGGGACGCGGGACAGGGGGCGACACCGGGGAGCTGTTTTTT. Translating gives CASSSGRGTGGDTGELFF.

The chain is built from TRBV5-1 and TRBJ1-5, with D perhaps matching TRBD1 (6 bases). Trimming cost V 0 bases and J 7 bases, with 14 bases left between them. CDR3 length: 15 residues. Germline V CDR1 and CDR2: SGHRS, YFSETQ. This CDR3 is CASSLESGEGQPQHF. The CDR3 region has the DNA TGCGCCAGCAGCTTGGAGTCAGGGGAGGGCCAGCCCCAGCATTTT.